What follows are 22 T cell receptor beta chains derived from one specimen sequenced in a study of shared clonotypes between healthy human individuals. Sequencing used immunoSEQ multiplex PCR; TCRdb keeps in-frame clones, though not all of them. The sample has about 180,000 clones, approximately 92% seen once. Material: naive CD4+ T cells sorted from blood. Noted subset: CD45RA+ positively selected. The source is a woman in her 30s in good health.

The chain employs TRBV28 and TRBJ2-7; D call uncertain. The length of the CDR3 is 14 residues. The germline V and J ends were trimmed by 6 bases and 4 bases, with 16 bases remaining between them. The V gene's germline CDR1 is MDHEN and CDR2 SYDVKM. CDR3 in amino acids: CASRNLGRSYEQYF. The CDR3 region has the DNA TGTGCCAGCAGAAACCTGGGAAGGTCATACGAGCAGTACTTC.

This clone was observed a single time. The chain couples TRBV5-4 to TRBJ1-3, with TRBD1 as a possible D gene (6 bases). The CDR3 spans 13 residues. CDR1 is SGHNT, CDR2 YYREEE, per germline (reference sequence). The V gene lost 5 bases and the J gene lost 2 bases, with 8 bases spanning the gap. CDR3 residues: CASRAGAGNTIYF. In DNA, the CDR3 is TGTGCCAGCAGAGCAGGGGCTGGAAACACCATATATTTT.

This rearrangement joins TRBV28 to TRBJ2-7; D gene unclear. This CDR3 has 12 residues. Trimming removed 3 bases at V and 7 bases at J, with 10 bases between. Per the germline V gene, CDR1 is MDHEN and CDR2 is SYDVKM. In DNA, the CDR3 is TGTGCCAGCAGTTTTCGGCCCACTGAGCAGTACTTC. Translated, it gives CASSFRPTEQYF.

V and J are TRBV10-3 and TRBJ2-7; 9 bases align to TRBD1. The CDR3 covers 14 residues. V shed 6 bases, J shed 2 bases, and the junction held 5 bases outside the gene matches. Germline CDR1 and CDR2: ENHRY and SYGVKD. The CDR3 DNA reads TGTGCCATCAGCACGGGACAGGGCACCTACGAGCAGTACTTC. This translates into CAISTGQGTYEQYF.

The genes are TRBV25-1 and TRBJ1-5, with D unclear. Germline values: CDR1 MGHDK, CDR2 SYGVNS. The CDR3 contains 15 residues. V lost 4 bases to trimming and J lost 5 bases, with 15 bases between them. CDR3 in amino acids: CASSVMDAKDQPQHF. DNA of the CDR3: TGTGCCAGCAGTGTTATGGACGCGAAGGATCAGCCCCAGCATTTT.

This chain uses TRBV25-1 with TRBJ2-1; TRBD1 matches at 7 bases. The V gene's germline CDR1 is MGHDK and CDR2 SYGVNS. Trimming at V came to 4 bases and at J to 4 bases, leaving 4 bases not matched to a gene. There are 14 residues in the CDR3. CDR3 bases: TGTGCCAGCAGTGGACAGGGTCGATACAATGAGCAGTTCTTC. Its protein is CASSGQGRYNEQFF.

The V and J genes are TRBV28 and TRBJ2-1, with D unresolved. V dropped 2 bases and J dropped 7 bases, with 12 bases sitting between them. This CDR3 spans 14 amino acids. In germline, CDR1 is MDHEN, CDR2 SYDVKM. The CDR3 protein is CASSLGWAQNEQFF. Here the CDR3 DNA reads TGTGCCAGCAGTTTAGGTTGGGCCCAGAATGAGCAGTTCTTC.

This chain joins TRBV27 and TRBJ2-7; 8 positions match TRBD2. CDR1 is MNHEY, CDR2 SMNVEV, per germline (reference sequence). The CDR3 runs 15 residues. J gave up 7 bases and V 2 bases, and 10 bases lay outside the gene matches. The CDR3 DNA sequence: TGTGCCAGCAGTTTACGGGGGGGCAGGGGAAGAGAGCAGTACTTC. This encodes CASSLRGGRGREQYF.

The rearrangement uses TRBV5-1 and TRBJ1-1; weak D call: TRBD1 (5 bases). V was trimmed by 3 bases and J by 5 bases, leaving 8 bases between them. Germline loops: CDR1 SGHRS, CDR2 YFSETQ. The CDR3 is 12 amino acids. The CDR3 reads CASSSGGTEAFF. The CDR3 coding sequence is TGCGCCAGCAGCTCGGGGGGGACTGAAGCTTTCTTT. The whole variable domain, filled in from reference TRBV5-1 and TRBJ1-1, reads KAGVTQTPRYLIKTRGQQVTLSCSPISGHRSVSWYQQTPGQGLQFLFEYFSETQRNKGNFPGRFSGRQFSNSRSEMNVSTLELGDSALYLCASSSGGTEAFFGQGTRLTVV.

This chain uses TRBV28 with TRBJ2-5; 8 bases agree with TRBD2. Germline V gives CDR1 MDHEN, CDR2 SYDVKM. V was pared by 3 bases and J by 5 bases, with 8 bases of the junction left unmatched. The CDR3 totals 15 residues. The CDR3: CASSFPGGVGETQYF. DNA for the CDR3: TGTGCCAGCAGTTTTCCGGGAGGGGTCGGGGAGACCCAGTACTTC.

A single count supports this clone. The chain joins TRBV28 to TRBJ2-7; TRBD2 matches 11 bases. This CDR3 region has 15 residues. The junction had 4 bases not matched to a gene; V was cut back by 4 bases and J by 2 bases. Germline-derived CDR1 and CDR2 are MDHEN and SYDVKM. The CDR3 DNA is TGTGCCAGCAGTTCCCCGGGACTAGCGGCCTACGAGCAGTACTTC. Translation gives CASSSPGLAAYEQYF.

CDR3 sequence (DNA): TGTGCCAGCAGTTACCGGCGGGTCTACGAGCAGTACTTC. Amino acids: CASSYRRVYEQYF. The rearrangement links TRBV6-6 to TRBJ2-7; tentatively, D is TRBD2 (5 bases). The V and J ends lost 2 bases and 3 bases respectively, with 8 bases between them. CDR1 MNHNY and CDR2 SVGAGI come from the germline V gene (reference sequence). The CDR3 runs to 13 residues.

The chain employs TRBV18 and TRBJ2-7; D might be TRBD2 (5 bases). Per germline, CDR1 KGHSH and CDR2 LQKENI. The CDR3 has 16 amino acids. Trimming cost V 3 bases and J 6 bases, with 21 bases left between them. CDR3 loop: CASSPEVRTSVGEQYF. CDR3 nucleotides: TGTGCCAGCTCACCGGAAGTTAGGACTTCGGTCGGCGAGCAGTACTTC. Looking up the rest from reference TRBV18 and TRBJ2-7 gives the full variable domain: NAGVMQNPRHLVRRRGQEARLRCSPMKGHSHVYWYRQLPEEGLKFMVYLQKENIIDESGMPKERFSAEFPKEGPSILRIQQVVRGDSAAYFCASSPEVRTSVGEQYFGPGTRLTVT.

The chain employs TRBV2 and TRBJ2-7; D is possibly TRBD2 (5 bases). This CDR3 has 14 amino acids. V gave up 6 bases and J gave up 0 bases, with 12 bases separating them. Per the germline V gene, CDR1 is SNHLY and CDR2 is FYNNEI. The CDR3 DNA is TGTGCCAGCAGACTAGGACTGAGCTCCTACGAGCAGTACTTC. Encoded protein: CASRLGLSSYEQYF.

The CDR3 loop is CASVKAGRIHEQFF. The CDR3 DNA sequence: TGTGCCAGCGTGAAGGCGGGAAGGATCCATGAGCAGTTCTTC. V usage is TRBV28 and J usage is TRBJ2-1, with D possibly matching TRBD2 (6 bases). The length of the CDR3 is 14 residues. Germline lookup yields CDR1 MDHEN and CDR2 SYDVKM. The germline V and J ends were trimmed by 8 bases and 8 bases, with 19 bases remaining between them.

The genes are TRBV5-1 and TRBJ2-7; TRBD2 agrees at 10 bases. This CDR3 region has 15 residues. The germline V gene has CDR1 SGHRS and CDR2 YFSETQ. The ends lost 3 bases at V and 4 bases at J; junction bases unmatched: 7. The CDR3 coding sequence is TGCGCCAGCAGCTCCTCCGGGACTAGCGTGTACGAGCAGTACTTC. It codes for CASSSSGTSVYEQYF.

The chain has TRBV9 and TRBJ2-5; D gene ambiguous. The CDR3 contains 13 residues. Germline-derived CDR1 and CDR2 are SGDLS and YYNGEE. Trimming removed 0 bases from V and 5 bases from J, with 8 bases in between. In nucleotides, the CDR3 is TGTGCCAGCAGCGTAGATTTGAGTGAGACCCAGTACTTC. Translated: CASSVDLSETQYF.

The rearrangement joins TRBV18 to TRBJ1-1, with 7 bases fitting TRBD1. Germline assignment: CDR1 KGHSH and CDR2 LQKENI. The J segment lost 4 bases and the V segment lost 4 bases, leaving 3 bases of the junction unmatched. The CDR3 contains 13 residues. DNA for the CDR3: TGTGCCAGCTCACGGCAGGGGGGCACTGAAGCTTTCTTT. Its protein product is CASSRQGGTEAFF.

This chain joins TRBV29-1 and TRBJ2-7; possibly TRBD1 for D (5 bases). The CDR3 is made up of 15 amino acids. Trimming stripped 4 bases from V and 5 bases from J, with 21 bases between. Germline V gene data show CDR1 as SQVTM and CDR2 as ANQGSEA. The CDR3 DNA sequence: TGCAGCGTTGGCTCATTTGGCAGGGCCTTTAACGAGCAGTACTTC. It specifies CSVGSFGRAFNEQYF.

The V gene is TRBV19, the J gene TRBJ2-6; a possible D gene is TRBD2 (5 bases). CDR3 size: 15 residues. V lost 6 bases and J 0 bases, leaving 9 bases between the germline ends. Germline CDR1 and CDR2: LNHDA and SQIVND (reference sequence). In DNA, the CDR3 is TGTGCCAGTAGGACTACGGGCTCTGGGGCCAACGTCCTGACTTTC. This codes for CASRTTGSGANVLTF.

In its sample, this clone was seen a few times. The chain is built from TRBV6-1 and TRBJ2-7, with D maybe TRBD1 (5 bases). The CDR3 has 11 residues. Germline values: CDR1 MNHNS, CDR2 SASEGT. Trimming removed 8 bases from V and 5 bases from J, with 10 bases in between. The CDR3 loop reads CASRQFHEQYF. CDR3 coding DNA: TGTGCCAGCCGACAGTTCCACGAGCAGTACTTC.

This CDR3 is CASSGDTYGYTF. CDR3 DNA: TGCGCCAGCAGCGGGGACACCTATGGCTACACCTTC. The chain combines TRBV5-1 with TRBJ1-2; D is possibly TRBD1 (6 bases). From germline, CDR1 is SGHRS and CDR2 YFSETQ. Trimming took off 4 bases at V and 4 bases at J, with 8 bases between the two ends. The CDR3 sequence is 12 residues long.